This record looks at one T cell receptor beta chain sequence and its context. Its antigen is not known. V lost 5 bases and J lost 8, with 15 bases in between. CDR3 length equals 14 residues. From germline, CDR1 is LNHNV and CDR2 YYDKDF (reference sequence). The data were produced by immunoSEQ multiplex PCR, yet TCRdb's version contains in-frame clones alone and is incomplete. The sample has thousands of clones; about 83% are singletons. This specimen comes from a study of T cells after posttransplantation cyclophosphamide. Study-level findings and limits: TRB clonality was highly associated with recipient CMV seropositivity and reactivation. Donor-recipient repertoire similarity was low at 1-2 months, rising over year one.

Cyclophosphamide on days +3 and +4 followed busulfan-fludarabine conditioning and a marrow graft. The receptor comes from a male patient in his thirties who received an allogeneic stem cell transplant from a related donor, was CMV-positive, and had no GVHD. The graft donor may account for some of the T cells. The sample in question was CD4+ T cells sorted from blood, obtained 242 days after a stem cell transplant with posttransplant cyclophosphamide. The genes are TRBV15 and TRBJ1-4; possible D gene TRBD1, 6 bases. CDR3 coding DNA: TGTGCCACCAGCGGGGGGGCTTTTGGAGAAAAACTGTTTTTT. Amino acid sequence: CATSGGAFGEKLFF.